This TCR beta chain was sequenced during a study of cytomegalovirus exposure and HLA in healthy donors (dated by TCRdb to 2017 to 2019). Some background on the complete study: An earlier analysis of a few hundred of the donors reported approximately 260 Gb of sequence data and around 120 million unique TCR beta sequences obtained from about 200 million T cells. A separate validation cohort of roughly 130 different subjects was used in addition to the 666-subject first cohort. About 300 gigabases of sequencing data and approximately 93 million unique TCR sequences were included in an early release covering around 650 HLA-typed donors. On average, around 240,000 unique TCR beta nucleotide sequences were sequenced per donor among roughly 430 genotyped donors of the cohort, with roughly 19% of those sequences being non-productive. Both class I and class II loci were covered by HLA typing, at four-digit resolution. The study used immunosequencing to profile the T cell repertoires of more than 650 subjects and linked those repertoires to cytomegalovirus serostatus. Every discovery cohort repertoire had been produced on one sequencing platform. The study combined high-throughput TCR immunosequencing, statistical association of individual TCRs with disease status, and machine learning to predict cytomegalovirus infection status. An earlier analysis of 450 to 750 of the donors used high-throughput TCR beta sequencing to judge whether each TCR beta V gene segment behaved as functional or pseudogenic. Rather than using new phenotypic data, the later analysis identified candidate immune exposures from TCR beta sequences and from how often those sequences occurred across donors. The study was designed to test whether signatures of past pathogen exposure could be identified by cataloging public T cell receptors. A later genetic analysis took genome-wide SNP genotypes for about three fifths of the roughly 670 donors and used that subset as a discovery cohort. Of the 398 genotyped donors, less than 85% were placed in the genetic ancestry cluster associated with self-reported Caucasian donors. The number of donors typed differed by locus, with about 629-630 for A, B, C, DRB1 and DQB1, around 560 for DQA1, 606 for DPA1, and around 450 for DPB1. A later analysis re-analyzed previously published TCR beta repertoires from roughly 600 donors and added high-resolution HLA genotyping to study TCR occurrence patterns. Donor age, sex, ethnicity and CMV serostatus were collected together with the repertoire data. About five DR-DQ haplotypes were handled as single units for association and clustering because linkage in the cohort was strong. The research as a whole found: Some IMGT-functional V segments, including TRBV6-2 and TRBV6-3, could not be told apart with the 87-base-pair reads, so those segments were excluded. According to a later analysis, parvovirus B19, influenza, CMV and Epstein-Barr virus appeared linked to several top co-occurrence clusters. A later analysis found that most CMV-associated TCR beta chains appeared HLA-restricted, with HLA associations seemingly driven largely by CMV exposure. An association between a missense DCLRE1C variant and V-gene and J-gene trimming of TCR beta chains was found in a later genetic analysis and replicated in an independent cohort. In a later genetic analysis, fewer N-insertions in productive TCRs were reported among donors in an Asian-associated ancestry cluster than the roughly 700-donor mean. A later analysis associated some 17,000 TCR beta sequences with specific HLA alleles at a false discovery rate of 0.05. A further reported finding was that TCR beta sequences accurately predicted the HLA-A and HLA-B alleles for most subjects in the first cohort. A later analysis found that HLA-associated TCR beta chains were more clonally expanded and had lower generation probabilities than equally common non-associated chains. A cluster of highly shared sequence variants was judged likely to be a technical artifact of the sequencing pipeline. The study gave a list of under 200 TCR beta chains associated with cytomegalovirus. According to the authors, the approach could potentially be generalized to other disease states and immunological phenotypes. A few of the identified cytomegalovirus-associated TCR beta chains were confirmed in vitro to be specific for cytomegalovirus antigens. Immune exposure information for the cohort was limited to CMV serostatus. In an earlier analysis of some 540 of the donors, most TCR beta V segments appeared in productive rearrangements about 87% or about 30% of the time, broadly matching IMGT annotations. Correlated functional status among segregating V segments might reflect linkage disequilibrium, but an unknown experimental factor could not be ruled out. Because HLA typing was missing for some donors at each locus, association tests included only the typed subset. According to a later analysis, TCR association rates differed among HLA loci, with DRB1 alleles showing the most associated TCRs and HLA-C alleles showing the fewest. In both the original and validation cohorts, the classifier was reported to diagnose cytomegalovirus status with high specificity and sensitivity. Because counts were too low, some 16 rarely observed V segments, including chromosome 9 orphons, were excluded from the earlier analysis of some 590 of the donors. Presence/absence analyses assumed roughly uniform sequencing depth across donors, an assumption that may not hold. When HLA alleles, especially DR and DQ, strongly co-occurred, TCR associations were difficult to assign to individual alleles. While some public TCRs were present in many individuals, most TCR sequences turned up only very rarely across donors. This cohort had only TCR beta chains sequenced, and the lack of alpha or paired-chain data limited which features could be detected.

The cohort was made up of about 610 healthy bone marrow donors. Cohort members were all nominally healthy when sampled, although unrecorded immune exposures were likely present. The donor was CMV seronegative and belonged to the group of around 400 seronegative cohort members. Every donor gave a peripheral blood sample, and the peripheral blood mononuclear cells from that sample were used for TCR beta sequencing. Genomic DNA was extracted from the blood cell samples with the Qiagen DNeasy Blood Extraction Kit. To note about this clone: This clone's antigen is unknown. Base quality data are lacking; no much larger clone is found one base away.

CDR1 SGHNT and CDR2 YYREEE are derived from the germline V gene (reference sequence). Taken from cysteine to phenylalanine, the CDR3 has 16 residues. The only DNA kept is the CDR3, 48 bases in frame from the first base. After removal of 4 bases from V and 2 bases from J, the junction retains 7 bases not matched to a gene. Receptor amplification or capture employed the immunoSEQ multiplex PCR assay. For the multiplex PCR, a mixture combining 60 forward primers for TCR Vbeta segments and 13 reverse primers for TCR Jbeta segments was used. Amplification of the CDR3 region of rearranged TCR beta genes was performed with a multiplex PCR assay on genomic DNA. Amplified TCR beta libraries were sequenced as 87-base-pair reads on the Illumina HiSeq System. The original methods were these. Across the 666 repertoires, a later analysis counted approximately 83 million unique TCR beta chains, roughly 11 million of which were shared by at least two donors. To remove PCR and sequencing errors, raw reads were error-corrected and collapsed into unique sequences using a nearest-neighbor algorithm that merged closely related sequences. To assign V, D and J gene segments, CDR3 sequences were aligned to IMGT reference sequences. For a sequence to be retained, a match of at least six nucleotides to both a V gene segment and a J gene segment was required. A rearrangement counted as productive if the CDR3 had no stop codons and remained in frame with V and J, and every other rearrangement counted as non-productive. Following IMGT convention, CDR3 was defined as the stretch from the second conserved V-encoded cysteine up to the conserved J-encoded phenylalanine. Sequences without an unambiguous match to a single V gene segment were excluded from the earlier analysis of about 600 of the donors. In an earlier analysis of 450 to 700 of the donors, V segments were called functional above 56.7% productive rearrangements and were called segregating when the between-donor standard deviation exceeded 5%. A statistical classification framework was built for diagnosing cytomegalovirus status from the catalog of TCR beta chain sequences. A later analysis assigned V and J genes by comparing TCR nucleotide sequences with IMGT/GENE-DB human TR gene sequences. Using the TCRdist pipeline, a later analysis assigned CDR3 sequences along with most-parsimonious VDJ recombination scenarios. In a later analysis, each TCR beta chain was defined by its CDR3 amino acid sequence together with its V-gene family, and reads without a unique V-gene family were excluded. To address suspected cross-contamination and a sequencing artifact, a later analysis removed 592 highly shared, low-generation-probability nucleotide sequences. A later analysis calculated a clonal expansion index for each public chain from normalized within-repertoire ranks of inferred template counts. In a later analysis, generation probabilities were computed using a VDJ recombination model fitted to out-of-frame rearrangements, and the results were checked against IGoR. A later analysis scored TCR-TCR, TCR-HLA and TCR-CMV co-occurrence with hypergeometric tests, applying a repertoire-size bias correction to TCR pairs. In a later analysis, false discovery rates were estimated by permuting HLA or CMV assignments 20 times. A later analysis grouped co-occurring TCRs with DBSCAN, adding TCRdist sequence similarity when clustering within HLA-allele-positive subsets. Co-occurrence clustering excluded repertoires with fewer than 30,000 or more than 120,000 public chains, plus five with anomalous nucleotide sharing. TCRdb holds this immuneACCESS table with in-frame rearrangements only. Some clones are missing; in checked studies, unresolved V genes explain under half, and the rest has no known cause. From that table come the V and J calls and clone size; the DNA was used to work out D and trimming. The sample yields roughly 200,000 clones; around 77% were counted once. Of the sample, 1.5% to 2% is held by the ten largest clones.

The sequence was obtained from a man aged 30-40 years in good health and CMV-seronegative. The sequence links TRBV5-4 to TRBJ1-5; the central 9 bases match TRBD1. The specimen was PBMCs. The nucleotide sequence is TGTGCCAGCAGCACGGACAGGGGATCGGGCAATCAGCCCCAGCATTTT. This is translated as CASSTDRGSGNQPQHF.